These 14 T cell receptor beta chains originate from one sample sequenced in a study of T cells in Graves' hyperthyroidism and ophthalmopathy. Amplification of TCR beta CDR3 regions was performed using RNA transcripts as template. The study used the HTBI primer set for a first-round RT-PCR of the TCR CDR3. MiXCR, applied by TCRdb to the multiplex PCR reads, yields one record per CDR3 protein. The table records approximately 510,000 distinct CDR3 sequences, around 20% of them present only once. Material: blood. All receptors derive from a man younger than 35 with Graves' hyperthyroidism.

This clonotype has a count of ten or more. The chain couples TRBV2 to TRBJ1-3; D gene ambiguous. The V end was cut by 1 base, the J end by 1 base, with 14 bases between. Germline V gives CDR1 SNHLY, CDR2 FYNNEI. The CDR3 sequence is 17 residues long. In DNA, the CDR3 is TGTGCCAGCAGTGAAGGGGTAGGGTTCGCTTCTGGAAACACCATATATTTT. Residues: CASSEGVGFASGNTIYF.

Many counts were recorded for this clonotype. V usage is TRBV6-1 and J usage is TRBJ1-5; D unresolved. CDR1 and CDR2 (germline): MNHNS, SASEGT. CDR3 length: 12 amino acids. Trimming left V 0 bases short and J 9 bases short, with 6 bases between. The CDR3 protein is CASSEAGRPQHF. DNA for the CDR3: TGTGCCAGCAGTGAAGCGGGGAGGCCCCAGCATTTT.

This clonotype was detected many times. The chain combines TRBV6-5 with TRBJ2-5; 7 bases line up with TRBD1. In germline, CDR1 is MNHEY, CDR2 SVGAGI. CDR3 length: 13 residues. With 6 bases clipped from V and 3 bases from J, the junction kept 4 bases outside the gene matches. CDR3 DNA: TGTGCCAGCAGCTCCCAGGGGGAAGAGACCCAGTACTTC. Protein product: CASSSQGEETQYF.

This clonotype was found many times. The V gene is TRBV7-8, the J gene TRBJ2-7; 8 bases are shared with TRBD1. The CDR3 runs to 15 residues. The germline gives CDR1 SGHVS, CDR2 FQNEAQ. The junction had 6 bases not matched to a gene; V was cut back by 3 bases and J by 2 bases. CDR3 in amino acids: CASSLGTGSAYEQYF. CDR3 nucleotide sequence: TGTGCCAGCAGCTTGGGGACAGGTTCCGCCTACGAGCAGTACTTC.

This clonotype was detected ten times or more. The chain is built from TRBV6-5 and TRBJ1-1; weak D call: TRBD1 (5 bases). The CDR3 extends over 16 amino acids. V lost 4 bases and J 6 bases, leaving 21 bases between the germline ends. The germline V gene encodes CDR1 MNHEY and CDR2 SVGAGI. The CDR3 region is CASSSPAGRGASEAFF. CDR3 nucleotides: TGTGCCAGCAGTTCCCCGGCCGGCCGAGGGGCGTCTGAAGCTTTCTTT.

This clonotype was found many times. This chain joins TRBV12-3 or TRBV12-4 and TRBJ1-5; no firm D call. The CDR3 loop spans 13 amino acids. Trimming took 7 bases from V and 4 from J, leaving 11 bases between them. CDR3 residues: CASTVQQNQPQHF. The CDR3 region has the DNA TGTGCCAGCACCGTTCAACAGAATCAGCCCCAGCATTTT.

This clonotype was seen many times. The chain has TRBV9 and TRBJ2-7; TRBD1 might be the D (6 bases). The CDR3 is 16 residues long. Trimming shortened V by 0 bases and J by 4 bases, and 17 bases separated the two germline ends. Germline CDR1 is SGDLS and CDR2 is YYNGEE. In DNA form, the CDR3 reads TGTGCCAGCAGCGTAGCGGAGACAGGAGCACCTTACGAGCAGTACTTC. Translating it yields CASSVAETGAPYEQYF.

The rearrangement uses TRBV20-1 and TRBJ2-7, with TRBD2 as a possible D gene (6 bases). CDR1 and CDR2 from the germline V gene are DFQATT and SNEGSKA (reference sequence). There are 14 residues in the CDR3. The V end was cut by 1 base, the J end by 2 bases, with 12 bases between. DNA for the CDR3: TGCAGTGCTAGAGCTCACGGAGGGACCTACGAGCAGTACTTC. It yields the protein CSARAHGGTYEQYF.

This clonotype was seen a few times. Since a much larger clone is just one base distant, this may be a read error. In DNA form, the CDR3 reads TGTGCCAGCAGGAGCGGGGAGGCAGTCTTAGAGACCCAGTACTTC. This sequence encodes CASRSGEAVLETQYF. The gene calls are TRBV2 and TRBJ2-5, with 7 positions matching TRBD2. Germline lookup yields CDR1 SNHLY and CDR2 FYNNEI. The trim removed 6 bases at V and 4 bases at J, leaving 11 bases unmatched. There are 15 residues in the CDR3.

This clonotype was observed at least ten times. The rearrangement joins TRBV19 to TRBJ1-1; possible D gene TRBD1, 5 bases. V lost 1 base and J 5 bases, leaving 14 bases between the germline ends. Germline loops: CDR1 LNHDA, CDR2 SQIVND (reference sequence). The CDR3 is 15 residues long. CDR3 amino acids: CASSIGWGVGTEAFF. The CDR3 DNA reads TGTGCCAGTAGTATAGGGTGGGGCGTGGGTACTGAAGCTTTCTTT.

This clonotype was found many times. The chain employs TRBV3-1 and TRBJ2-2; D is unclear. CDR1 is LGHDT and CDR2 is YNNKEL in the germline V gene (reference sequence). The CDR3 is 13 residues long. The germline V and J ends were trimmed by 9 bases and 2 bases, with 10 bases remaining between them. The CDR3 DNA sequence: TGTGCCAGTAACGACCAAAACACCGGGGAGCTGTTTTTT. It specifies CASNDQNTGELFF. Using reference TRBV3-1 and TRBJ2-2 for the parts outside the CDR3, the full variable domain is DTAVSQTPKYLVTQMGNDKSIKCEQNLGHDTMYWYKQDSKKFLKIMFSYNNKELIINETVPNRFSPKSPDKAHLNLHINSLELGDSAVYFCASNDQNTGELFFGEGSRLTVL.

This clonotype was observed many times. The chain carries TRBV12-3 or TRBV12-4 and TRBJ2-7; TRBD1 matches 7 bases. Trimming took 5 bases from V and 3 from J; bases not matched to a gene: 7. This CDR3 has 14 residues. CDR3 amino acids: CASSAGTAIYEQYF. For the CDR3, the DNA is TGTGCCAGCAGTGCCGGGACAGCGATCTACGAGCAGTACTTC.

Many counts were recorded for this clonotype. The chain employs TRBV11-2 and TRBJ2-7; no firm D call. V lost 0 bases and J 2 bases, leaving 5 bases between the germline ends. The germline V gene has CDR1 SGHAT and CDR2 FQNNGV. The CDR3 loop spans 13 amino acids. The CDR3 DNA follows: TGTGCCAGCAGCTTAGAGGTCACCTACGAGCAGTACTTC. Protein: CASSLEVTYEQYF.

CDR3 sequence reads: CASSLGAGGGNYGYTF. Written as DNA, the CDR3 is TGTGCCAGCAGTTTAGGGGCCGGGGGGGGCAACTATGGCTACACCTTC. The J gene is TRBJ1-2, the V gene TRBV12-3 or TRBV12-4; tentatively, D is TRBD1 (6 bases). The CDR3 loop spans 16 amino acids. V gave up 1 base and J gave up 2 bases, with 14 bases separating them.